This T cell receptor (beta chain) was sequenced during a study of CD8+CD57+ T cells in acquired aplastic anemia. Study information: DNA from sorted CD4+ and CD8+ cells averaged approximately 3.2 ug. CD4+ reads averaged about 11 million in healthy donors. Notes on the study in general: Patients and controls had CD8+ Simpson's diversity values that were not significantly distinct. Patients shared 25 to 35 CD8+ CDR3 sequences with controls.

V lost 3 bases and J lost 10, with 16 bases in between. CDR3 length: 14 amino acids. Germline values: CDR1 LNHDA, CDR2 SQIVND (reference sequence). The use of genomic DNA as template underpinned the TCR beta VDJ and CDR3 profiling. TCRdb ran MiXCR on the reads and lists one entry per CDR3 protein. The sample has about 210,000 distinct CDR3 sequences, around 60% seen once; the top ten hold 25% to 30%. A note on this clonotype: What it binds is unknown.

The specimen was sorted CD4+, CD8+, or CD8+CD57+ T cells (not recorded which) from PBMCs. This clonotype originated in a human donor in good health. The rearrangement links TRBV19 to TRBJ2-1; possibly TRBD1 for D (6 bases). CDR3 sequence reads: CASSIIGQPLEQFF. As DNA, the CDR3 is TGTGCCAGTAGTATCATTGGACAGCCCCTCGAGCAGTTCTTC. Full variable domain (outside the CDR3, taken from reference TRBV19 and TRBJ2-1): DGGITQSPKYLFRKEGQNVTLSCEQNLNHDAMYWYRQDPGQGLRLIYYSQIVNDFQKGDIAEGYSVSREKKESFPLTVTSAQKNPTAFYLCASSIIGQPLEQFFGPGTRLTVL.